The TCR beta chain under discussion was sequenced for a study of a mutant IDH1 vaccine in newly diagnosed glioma (dated by TCRdb to about 2021). Study-wide context: Patients received eight vaccinations in weeks 1, 3, 5, 7, 11, 15, 19 and 23, corresponding to visits V03 through V10. Before enrollment, most patients had been given radiochemotherapy with temozolomide as standard therapy, while the rest had received either radiotherapy alone or temozolomide alone. Peripheral blood was drawn at six visits: V03 (baseline), V05, V07, V10, V12 and V13. For exploratory analyses, longitudinal TCRB deep sequencing was carried out in 25 to 30 treated patients wherever samples were available. Vaccination started 4-6 weeks after radiotherapy alone, or was given together with temozolomide cycles in the groups whose treatment included chemotherapy. Of the 32 patients who were treated, approximately 60% were male and roughly 38% were female, and the mean age was about 37 years.

The label giving this sample's time point can be read as: week 5, during vaccination. Each vaccine dose was 300 ug of a 20-mer mutant IDH1 peptide in Montanide, given subcutaneously with topical imiquimod. Newly diagnosed WHO grade 3 or 4 IDH1-mutant astrocytomas showing loss of nuclear ATRX were present in the donors. The samples were drawn from NOA16, a multicentre, single-arm, open-label phase I trial in Germany that tested a mutant IDH1 peptide vaccine in humans for the first time. Genomic DNA for TCRB sequencing was isolated from EDTA blood with the DNeasy Blood and Tissue Kit. Library prep was done by the immunoSEQ multiplex PCR assay. Rearranged TCR beta chain sequences were amplified using the hsTCRB Kit according to the manufacturer's protocol. Sequencing of TCRB libraries was carried out on an Illumina MiSeq. The original pipeline was this. Demultiplexing, trimming and gene mapping were performed with the kit vendor's proprietary platform. TCRdb took this table from immuneACCESS and kept in-frame rearrangements with V and J called. Such tables lack part of the clones; where checked against another copy, unresolved V genes explain under half of the gap, and the rest is unexplained. V and J calls and clone size come straight from that table; D and trimming were deduced from the DNA. Across this sample there are about 27,000 clones, with approximately 80% seen only once. More than 5.5% of the sample comes from the top ten.

CDR1 SGHTA and CDR2 FQGNSA were looked up in the germline V gene. The CDR3 has 16 amino acids, counting the end cysteine and phenylalanine. Only the CDR3 portion is preserved as DNA: 48 bases, with reading frame beginning at the first base. V has 5 bases trimmed and J has 6 bases trimmed; junction bases matching no gene number 15. Points the paper makes about the study in general: Pseudoprogression seemed to be unrelated to changes in the top peripheral T cell clonotypes found by TCRB sequencing. According to the authors, sample limitations meant that analyses of patient blood samples could not be reproduced. Immune responses induced by the vaccine were seen in 93.3% of patients across multiple MHC alleles. PBMC samples for TCRB deep sequencing were selected based on availability.

Comments on this clone: The antigen it recognizes is unknown. Base qualities are not at hand, and no much larger clone is one base apart.

The sequence joins TRBV7-2 to TRBJ2-7, and TRBD2 aligns with 8 junction nucleotides. The receptor comes from a man aged 35-49 years with glioma. Some clones in this sample may be carry-over from other donors' samples. The sequences come from PBMCs, collected from a glioma patient whose treatment included an IDH1 peptide vaccine. The CDR3 here reads CASSLRTGLGVGEQYF. The DNA sequence reads TGTGCCAGCAGCCTTCGAACGGGACTAGGGGTCGGCGAGCAGTACTTC.